This T cell receptor beta chain was documented in a study of cytomegalovirus exposure and HLA in healthy donors. Study results and caveats: Rarity marked most TCR sequences, yet some public TCRs occurred in many donors.

PCR was performed using 60 Vbeta and 13 Jbeta primers. The assay was immunoSEQ multiplex PCR, and TCRdb's table has in-frame clones only and misses some. The table records under 200,000 clones, about 85% of them present only once. Comment on this clone: Its target is unknown.

This CDR3 is 14 amino acids long. Germline V gene sequence: CDR1 MNHEY, CDR2 SMNVEV (reference sequence). V dropped 2 bases and J dropped 4 bases, with 10 bases sitting between them. This clonotype was obtained from a male donor in good health and CMV-seropositive. The rearrangement links TRBV27 to TRBJ2-3; D is ambiguous. Sequencing was carried out using PBMCs. For the CDR3, the DNA is TGTGCCAGCAGTTTAACAAGTGTTGCAGATACGCAGTATTTT. As protein: CASSLTSVADTQYF.